Here is one TCR beta chain with its context. TCRdb's copy holds only in-frame clones and misses some; the assay was immunoSEQ multiplex PCR. The repertoire holds fewer than 140,000 clones, about 90% seen once, with about 1.5% in the top ten. This sample stems from a study of T cell changes during pregnancy in multiple sclerosis. There are 15 residues in the CDR3. Trimming took 3 bases from V and 1 from J, leaving 12 bases between them. Germline loops: CDR1 LNHNV, CDR2 YYDKDF (reference sequence). The specimen comprised peripheral blood, sampled before pregnancy. V is TRBV15 and J is TRBJ1-1; D is perhaps TRBD1 (6 bases). This receptor was taken from a female donor with multiple sclerosis, enrolled in a pregnancy study. The chain's CDR3 is CATSRSGERNTEAFF. CDR3 sequence (DNA): TGTGCCACCAGCAGGTCAGGGGAAAGGAACACTGAAGCTTTCTTT.